Listed below are T cell receptor beta chains from one sample, sequenced in a study of CD8 T cells in Susac syndrome. TCRdb re-analysed the immunoSEQ multiplex PCR reads in MiXCR, keeping a single row per CDR3 protein. Among about 73,000 distinct CDR3 sequences, approximately 94% were seen once, and the ten largest hold 0.3% to 0.45%. The specimen was CD8+ T cells from PBMCs. These TCRs come from a human donor with multiple sclerosis. The CDR3 runs from the conserved cysteine through the conserved F or W. The D gene is left open where the match is weak. A row's size may be missing; if present it is once, few, many or a size class.

J,V,D,size,CDR3,DNA
TRBJ2-1,TRBV12-3/TRBV12-4,-,-,CASSLVGGDEQFF,TGTGCCAGCAGTTTAGTGGGAGGTGATGAGCAGTTCTTC
TRBJ2-7,TRBV7-9,-,-,CASSPYLQEEQYF,TGTGCCAGCAGCCCCTATTTACAGGAAGAGCAGTACTTC
TRBJ1-2,TRBV5-4,-,-,CASSLLPGHSYGYTF,TGTGCCAGCAGCCTTCTCCCGGGACATAGCTATGGCTACACCTTC
TRBJ2-2,TRBV5-4,-,-,CASSLGYSNTGELFF,TGTGCCAGCAGCTTGGGATACTCGAACACCGGGGAGCTGTTTTTT
TRBJ2-2,TRBV29-1,TRBD2,-,CSVLRGGSGELFF,TGCAGCGTCCTTCGGGGGGGATCCGGGGAGCTGTTTTTT
TRBJ2-7,TRBV5-1,-,-,CASSLQGWSSYEQYF,TGCGCCAGCAGCTTGCAAGGGTGGAGCTCCTACGAGCAGTACTTC
TRBJ1-5,TRBV20-1,-,-,CSASKDRGIRPQHF,TGCAGTGCTAGTAAGGATAGGGGGATCAGGCCCCAGCATTTT
TRBJ2-5,TRBV20-1,-,-,CSARDPVGRETQYF,TGCAGTGCTAGAGATCCTGTAGGGAGGGAGACCCAGTACTTC
TRBJ2-7,TRBV11-3,-,-,CASSLDRTVNFYEQYF,TGTGCCAGCAGCTTAGATCGGACAGTAAATTTCTACGAGCAGTACTTC
TRBJ1-1,TRBV29-1,-,-,CSVGGLQGRTEAFF,TGCAGCGTTGGGGGTCTTCAGGGAAGAACTGAAGCTTTCTTT
TRBJ2-1,TRBV13,-,-,CASSFRTWGRSEQFF,TGTGCCAGCAGCTTTAGGACATGGGGCCGTAGTGAGCAGTTCTTC
TRBJ2-2,TRBV9,-,once,CASSAWTDSDTGELFF,TGTGCCAGCAGCGCCTGGACAGATAGTGACACCGGGGAGCTGTTTTTT
TRBJ2-2,TRBV5-5,TRBD1,-,CASVDRVANTGELFF,TGTGCCAGCGTGGACAGGGTTGCGAACACCGGGGAGCTGTTTTTT
TRBJ2-7,TRBV4-2,-,-,CASSQDHGSYEQYF,TGTGCCAGCAGCCAAGACCACGGGTCCTACGAGCAGTACTTC
TRBJ2-2,TRBV9,-,-,CASSVVAKGNTGELFF,TGTGCCAGCAGCGTAGTCGCAAAAGGCAACACCGGGGAGCTGTTTTTT
TRBJ1-1,TRBV11-2,-,-,CASSLIMNTEAFF,TGTGCCAGCAGTCTAATAATGAACACTGAAGCTTTCTTT
TRBJ2-3,TRBV3-1,-,-,CASSPSSGVGGDTQYF,TGTGCCAGCAGTCCCTCTTCAGGGGTCGGGGGAGATACGCAGTATTTT
TRBJ1-1,TRBV7-2,TRBD1,-,CASSPKGASSLITEAFF,TGTGCCAGCAGCCCAAAGGGGGCTTCGTCCCTTATCACTGAAGCTTTCTTT
TRBJ2-7,TRBV6-6,TRBD1,-,CASSLDRLPYEQYF,TGTGCCAGCAGTTTGGACAGGCTACCCTACGAGCAGTACTTC
TRBJ2-7,TRBV10-3,TRBD1,-,CAIQNRDRYPYEQYF,TGTGCCATCCAGAACAGGGACAGGTATCCCTACGAGCAGTACTTC
TRBJ2-1,TRBV5-1,-,-,CASSLGLASSYNEQFF,TGCGCCAGCAGCTTAGGGCTTGCCTCATCCTACAATGAGCAGTTCTTC
TRBJ1-1,TRBV6-2/TRBV6-3,-,-,CASSYPTTVFF,TGTGCCAGCAGCTATCCAACCACGGTTTTCTTT
TRBJ1-1,TRBV20-1,-,-,CSAQTGVDTEAFF,TGCAGTGCCCAGACGGGCGTGGACACTGAAGCTTTCTTT
TRBJ1-1,TRBV29-1,TRBD1,-,CSVRTGGIEAFF,TGCAGCGTTCGGACAGGGGGCATTGAAGCTTTCTTT
TRBJ1-5,TRBV27,-,-,CASSLSSQGNQPQHF,TGTGCCAGCAGTTTAAGCAGCCAGGGCAATCAGCCCCAGCATTTT
TRBJ2-2,TRBV9,-,-,CASSEYGAGGELFF,TGTGCCAGCAGCGAATATGGGGCGGGCGGGGAGCTGTTTTTT
TRBJ1-1,TRBV19,-,-,CASWNAGNTEAFF,TGTGCCAGTTGGAACGCGGGGAACACTGAAGCTTTCTTT
TRBJ2-6,TRBV12-3/TRBV12-4,-,-,CASTRGGGGANVLTF,TGTGCCAGCACCAGAGGGGGGGGAGGGGCCAACGTCCTGACTTTC
TRBJ2-4,TRBV12-3/TRBV12-4,-,-,CASSASPAKNIQYF,TGTGCCAGCAGTGCCAGCCCGGCCAAAAACATTCAGTACTTC
TRBJ2-7,TRBV4-1,TRBD1,-,CASSHPSTGAITYEQYF,TGCGCCAGCAGCCACCCTTCCACAGGGGCGATAACCTACGAGCAGTACTTC
TRBJ2-7,TRBV19,TRBD1,-,CASRGTGTGAYEQYF,TGTGCCAGTAGGGGAACCGGGACAGGAGCTTACGAGCAGTACTTC
TRBJ2-1,TRBV20-1,-,-,CSARRRNYNEQFF,TGCAGTGCTAGAAGGCGGAACTACAATGAGCAGTTCTTC
TRBJ2-1,TRBV28,-,-,CASSLRVANFYNEQFF,TGTGCCAGCAGTCTCAGGGTCGCAAACTTCTACAATGAGCAGTTCTTC
TRBJ2-7,TRBV12-3/TRBV12-4,-,-,CASSTGFIREQYF,TGTGCCAGCAGTACAGGGTTCATCCGCGAGCAGTACTTC
TRBJ1-3,TRBV29-1,-,-,CSVVFLGLGDTIYF,TGCAGCGTGGTATTTCTGGGACTTGGGGACACCATATATTTT
TRBJ2-7,TRBV10-3,TRBD2,-,CAISHPLVAGGPHEQYF,TGTGCCATCAGTCACCCCTTAGTAGCGGGAGGGCCCCACGAGCAGTACTTC
TRBJ2-3,TRBV7-9,TRBD1,-,CASSSWDSPDTQYF,TGTGCCAGCAGCTCCTGGGACAGCCCAGATACGCAGTATTTT
TRBJ2-7,TRBV3-1,TRBD2,-,CASSPGTSGPEQYF,TGTGCCAGCAGCCCCGGGACTAGCGGTCCCGAGCAGTACTTC
TRBJ2-5,TRBV2,TRBD2,few,CASSQIPGRGEETQYF,TGTGCCAGCAGCCAGATTCCCGGGAGGGGAGAAGAGACCCAGTACTTC
TRBJ2-3,TRBV12-5,TRBD1,once,CASGYRTGSTDTQYF,TGTGCTAGTGGTTACCGGACAGGTTCCACAGATACGCAGTATTTT
TRBJ2-7,TRBV30,TRBD2,once,CAWAGGGEQYF,TGTGCCTGGGCCGGGGGGGGCGAGCAGTACTTC